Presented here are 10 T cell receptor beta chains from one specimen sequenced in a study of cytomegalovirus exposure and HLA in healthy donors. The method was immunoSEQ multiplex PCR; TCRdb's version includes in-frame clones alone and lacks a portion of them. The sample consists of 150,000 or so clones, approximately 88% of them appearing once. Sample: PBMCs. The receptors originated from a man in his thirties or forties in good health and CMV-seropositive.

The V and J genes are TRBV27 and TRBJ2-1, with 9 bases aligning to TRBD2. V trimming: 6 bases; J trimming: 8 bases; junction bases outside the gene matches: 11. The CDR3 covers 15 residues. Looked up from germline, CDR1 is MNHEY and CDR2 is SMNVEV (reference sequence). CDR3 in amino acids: CASSTLTLAGDEQFF. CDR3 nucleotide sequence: TGTGCCAGCAGCACACTCACGTTAGCGGGAGATGAGCAGTTCTTC.

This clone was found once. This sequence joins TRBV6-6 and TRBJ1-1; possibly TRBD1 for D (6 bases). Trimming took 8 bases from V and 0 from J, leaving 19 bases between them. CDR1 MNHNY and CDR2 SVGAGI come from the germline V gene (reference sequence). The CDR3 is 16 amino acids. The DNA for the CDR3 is TGTGCCAGCCCCCCTACGGGGGGACATTTGAACACTGAAGCTTTCTTT. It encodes CASPPTGGHLNTEAFF.

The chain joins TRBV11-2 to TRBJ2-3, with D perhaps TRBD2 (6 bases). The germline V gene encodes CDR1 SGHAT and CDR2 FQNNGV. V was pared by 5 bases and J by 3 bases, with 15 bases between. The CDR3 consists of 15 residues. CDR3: CASSRAGRGTDTQYF. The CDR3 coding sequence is TGTGCCAGCAGCCGGGCCGGGAGAGGGACAGATACGCAGTATTTT.

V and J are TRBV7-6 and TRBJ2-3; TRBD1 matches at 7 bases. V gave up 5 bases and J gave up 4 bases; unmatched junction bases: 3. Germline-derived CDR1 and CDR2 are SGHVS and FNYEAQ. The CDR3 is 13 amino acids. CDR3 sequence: CASSQDRADTQYF. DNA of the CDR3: TGTGCCAGCAGCCAAGACAGGGCAGATACGCAGTATTTT. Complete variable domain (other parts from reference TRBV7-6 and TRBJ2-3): GAGVSQSPRYKVTKRGQDVALRCDPISGHVSLYWYRQALGQGPEFLTYFNYEAQQDKSGLPNDRFSAERPEGSISTLTIQRTEQRDSAMYRCASSQDRADTQYFGPGTRLTVL.

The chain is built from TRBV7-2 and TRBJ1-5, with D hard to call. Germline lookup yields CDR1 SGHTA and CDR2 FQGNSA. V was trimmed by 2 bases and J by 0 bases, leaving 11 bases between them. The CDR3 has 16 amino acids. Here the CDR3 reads CASSLWAGNSNQPQHF. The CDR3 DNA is TGTGCCAGCAGCTTATGGGCAGGCAATAGCAATCAGCCCCAGCATTTT.

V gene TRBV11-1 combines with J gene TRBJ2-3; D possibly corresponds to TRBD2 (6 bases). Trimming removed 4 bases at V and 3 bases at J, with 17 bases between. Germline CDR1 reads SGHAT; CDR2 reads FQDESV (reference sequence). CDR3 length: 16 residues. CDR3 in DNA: TGTGCCAGCAGCTACGTAGCGGCAGGAGGGACAGATACGCAGTATTTT. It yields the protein CASSYVAAGGTDTQYF.

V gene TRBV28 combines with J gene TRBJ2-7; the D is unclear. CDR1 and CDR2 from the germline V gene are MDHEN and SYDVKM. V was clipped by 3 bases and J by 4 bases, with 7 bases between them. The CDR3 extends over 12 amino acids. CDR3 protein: CASSFSVYEQYF. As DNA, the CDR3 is TGTGCCAGCAGTTTCTCCGTTTACGAGCAGTACTTC.

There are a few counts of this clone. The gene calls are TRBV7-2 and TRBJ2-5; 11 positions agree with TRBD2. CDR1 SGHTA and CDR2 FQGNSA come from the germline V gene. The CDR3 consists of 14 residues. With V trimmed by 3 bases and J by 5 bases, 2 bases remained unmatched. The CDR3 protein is CASSFSGGGETQYF. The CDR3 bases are TGTGCCAGCAGCTTTAGCGGGGGGGGTGAGACCCAGTACTTC. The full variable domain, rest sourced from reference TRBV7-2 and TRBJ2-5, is GAGVSQSPSNKVTEKGKDVELRCDPISGHTALYWYRQSLGQGLEFLIYFQGNSAPDKSGLPSDRFSAERTGGSVSTLTIQRTQQEDSAVYLCASSFSGGGETQYFGPGTRLLVL.

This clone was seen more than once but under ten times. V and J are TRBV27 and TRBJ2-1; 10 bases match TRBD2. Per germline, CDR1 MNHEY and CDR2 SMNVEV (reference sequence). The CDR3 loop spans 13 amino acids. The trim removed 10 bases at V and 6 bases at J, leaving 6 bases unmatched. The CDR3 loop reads CATSGRAVNEQFF. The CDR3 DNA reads TGTGCCACAAGCGGGAGGGCCGTCAATGAGCAGTTCTTC.

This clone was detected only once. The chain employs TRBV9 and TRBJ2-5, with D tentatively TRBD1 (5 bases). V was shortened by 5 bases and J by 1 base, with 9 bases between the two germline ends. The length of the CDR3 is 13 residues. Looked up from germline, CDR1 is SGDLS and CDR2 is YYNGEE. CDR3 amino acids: CASSRGTQETQYF. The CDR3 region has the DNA TGTGCCAGCAGTAGGGGTACCCAAGAGACCCAGTACTTC.